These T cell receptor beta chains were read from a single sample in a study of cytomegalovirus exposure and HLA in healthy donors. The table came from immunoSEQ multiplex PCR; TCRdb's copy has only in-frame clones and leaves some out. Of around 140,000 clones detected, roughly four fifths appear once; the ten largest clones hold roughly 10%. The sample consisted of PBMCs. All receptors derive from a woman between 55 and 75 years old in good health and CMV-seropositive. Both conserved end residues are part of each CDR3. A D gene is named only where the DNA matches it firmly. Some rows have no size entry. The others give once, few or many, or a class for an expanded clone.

CAAFGNTEAFF TGTGCCGCCTTCGGGAACACTGAAGCTTTCTTT NA TRBJ1-1 NA TRBV27
CASSPGTVNEKLFF TGTGCCAGCAGCCCCGGGACAGTTAATGAAAAACTGTTTTTT TRBD1 TRBJ1-4 NA TRBV11-2
CASRPTGASGNTIYF TGTGCCAGCAGGCCCACAGGGGCCTCTGGAAACACCATATATTTT TRBD1 TRBJ1-3 NA TRBV6-5
CASSQDWEREGHSGELFF TGCGCCAGCAGCCAAGATTGGGAGCGGGAGGGCCATTCCGGGGAGCTGTTTTTT TRBD2 TRBJ2-2 NA TRBV4-3
CASSHGWVDRESDTIYF TGCGCCAGCAGCCACGGATGGGTGGACAGGGAGTCGGACACCATATATTTT TRBD1 TRBJ1-3 once TRBV4-3
CSFTGGTEAFF TGCAGCTTTACAGGGGGCACTGAAGCTTTCTTT TRBD1 TRBJ1-1 NA TRBV29-1
CASSLASGTPYEQYF TGTGCCAGCAGTTTGGCTAGCGGCACCCCCTACGAGCAGTACTTC TRBD2 TRBJ2-7 NA TRBV28
CASSPVSGYEQYF TGTGCCAGCAGTCCCGTTAGCGGCTACGAGCAGTACTTC NA TRBJ2-7 NA TRBV25-1
CASSLPRDREAYEQYF TGTGCCAGCAGCCTTCCCCGGGACAGGGAGGCGTACGAGCAGTACTTC TRBD1 TRBJ2-7 NA TRBV7-9
CASSHSGTSGGNGEQFF TGCGCCAGCAGCCATTCCGGGACTAGCGGGGGAAACGGCGAGCAGTTCTTC TRBD2 TRBJ2-1 NA TRBV4-1
CASSLGIGTSGSSYEQYF TGCGCCAGCAGCTTGGGGATTGGGACTAGCGGTAGCTCCTACGAGCAGTACTTC TRBD2 TRBJ2-7 NA TRBV5-1
CASSFKNEQYF TGTGCCAGCAGTTTTAAGAACGAGCAGTACTTC NA TRBJ2-7 NA TRBV28
CASSGLEGDTQYF TGTGCCAGCAGCGGACTGGAGGGGGATACGCAGTATTTT NA TRBJ2-3 NA TRBV2
CASSLTGQEGNEQFF TGTGCCAGCAGTTTAACCGGACAGGAGGGAAATGAGCAGTTCTTC NA TRBJ2-1 NA TRBV27
CASSGETVSNQPQHF TGTGCCAGCAGTGGGGAGACGGTTAGCAATCAGCCCCAGCATTTT NA TRBJ1-5 NA TRBV2
CASSPRDSQEQETQYF TGTGCCAGTAGTCCCCGGGACAGCCAGGAGCAAGAGACCCAGTACTTC TRBD1 TRBJ2-5 NA TRBV19
CASSQEATGGNYGYTF TGTGCCAGCAGCCAAGAAGCGACAGGAGGTAACTATGGCTACACCTTC NA TRBJ1-2 NA TRBV4-2
CASSQDRDHTNEKLFF TGCGCCAGCAGCCAAGACAGGGATCATACTAATGAAAAACTGTTTTTT NA TRBJ1-4 NA TRBV4-1
CASSQRLALYSYEQYF TGTGCCAGCAGCCAACGACTAGCTCTTTACTCCTACGAGCAGTACTTC TRBD2 TRBJ2-7 NA TRBV14
CASMLRGGTYEQYF TGTGCCAGCATGTTGCGGGGGGGAACCTACGAGCAGTACTTC TRBD2 TRBJ2-7 NA TRBV28
CASSPRQTNQPQHF TGTGCCAGCTCACCTAGACAGACAAATCAGCCCCAGCATTTT NA TRBJ1-5 NA TRBV18
CASSIGQGQETQYF TGTGCCAGTAGTATAGGACAGGGACAAGAGACCCAGTACTTC TRBD1 TRBJ2-5 few TRBV19
CASSPRQHSNQPQHF TGTGCCAGCAGCCCAAGACAGCATAGCAATCAGCCCCAGCATTTT NA TRBJ1-5 NA TRBV6-5
CASSYLGDSVLNEQFF TGTGCCAGCAGTTACTTAGGGGACTCAGTACTCAATGAGCAGTTCTTC NA TRBJ2-1 NA TRBV6-5
CASSRGGGRTNEQFF TGTGCCAGCAGTCGCGGGGGCGGGAGGACTAATGAGCAGTTCTTC TRBD2 TRBJ2-1 NA TRBV4-2
CAWSPGDYHEQYF TGTGCCTGGTCCCCTGGGGACTACCACGAGCAGTACTTC TRBD2 TRBJ2-7 NA TRBV30
CASSYSGANSGNTIYF TGTGCCAGCAGTTACTCTGGGGCGAACTCTGGAAACACCATATATTTT NA TRBJ1-3 few TRBV6-5
CASSLASGHQGSYGYTF TGTGCCAGCAGCTTAGCGTCAGGGCACCAAGGGTCCTATGGCTACACCTTC NA TRBJ1-2 NA TRBV7-2
CSTLEGQETQYF TGCAGCACCCTGGAGGGACAAGAGACCCAGTACTTC NA TRBJ2-5 NA TRBV29-1
CASSDGTSRGTQYF TGCGCCAGCAGCGACGGGACTAGTCGGGGGACCCAGTACTTC TRBD2 TRBJ2-5 NA TRBV5-1
CASPGLNTGELFF TGTGCCAGCCCCGGACTCAACACCGGGGAGCTGTTTTTT NA TRBJ2-2 NA TRBV6-1
CASSPEGARSSYEQYF TGTGCCAGCAGCCCGGAAGGGGCCCGTAGCTCCTACGAGCAGTACTTC NA TRBJ2-7 NA TRBV5-4
CASSRGQQETQYF TGCGCCAGCAGCCGAGGACAGCAAGAGACCCAGTACTTC NA TRBJ2-5 NA TRBV5-1
CASSLISYEQYF TGTGCCAGCAGCCTAATTTCCTACGAGCAGTACTTC NA TRBJ2-7 NA TRBV2
CASSKDRDLSYTF TGTGCCAGCAGTAAAGACAGGGATCTGAGTTACACCTTC TRBD1 TRBJ1-2 NA TRBV6-5
CASSYSARGSNQPQHF TGTGCCAGCAGTTATTCTGCCAGGGGAAGCAATCAGCCCCAGCATTTT NA TRBJ1-5 NA TRBV6-5
CASSSDRTNTGELFF TGTGCCAGCAGCTCGGACAGGACGAACACCGGGGAGCTGTTTTTT TRBD1 TRBJ2-2 NA TRBV11-2
CASTPWGTSVLNEQFF TGTGCCAGTACCCCCTGGGGGACTAGCGTCCTCAATGAGCAGTTCTTC TRBD2 TRBJ2-1 NA TRBV7-9
CASSLGWDSDGYTF TGTGCCAGCAGCTTGGGGTGGGACAGTGACGGCTACACCTTC TRBD1 TRBJ1-2 few TRBV5-6
CASSLTSGSAIYF TGTGCCAGCAGTTTAACGTCGGGAAGTGCCATATATTTT NA TRBJ1-3 NA TRBV28
CASSIGLAGLGETQYF TGCGCCAGCAGCATAGGACTAGCGGGCCTAGGAGAGACCCAGTACTTC TRBD2 TRBJ2-5 once TRBV5-1
CASSRSIATGTANTEAFF TGCGCCAGCAGCCGTAGCATAGCTACCGGGACAGCAAACACTGAAGCTTTCTTT TRBD1 TRBJ1-1 NA TRBV5-1
CASSLVERSTDTQYF TGTGCCAGCAGCTTGGTTGAGAGAAGCACAGATACGCAGTATTTT NA TRBJ2-3 few TRBV5-5
CASSKFDTGELFF TGTGCCAGCAGCAAATTCGACACCGGGGAGCTGTTTTTT NA TRBJ2-2 NA TRBV21-1
CASREAGSTYGYTF TGTGCCAGCAGGGAAGCGGGGTCCACCTATGGCTACACCTTC NA TRBJ1-2 NA TRBV7-9
CASSPVGGGAGQPQHF TGTGCCAGCAGCCCAGTGGGAGGGGGGGCGGGCCAGCCCCAGCATTTT NA TRBJ1-5 NA TRBV4-2
CASSQMPRGTEAFF TGTGCCAGCAGTCAAATGCCTCGGGGCACTGAAGCTTTCTTT NA TRBJ1-1 NA TRBV28
CASSSPAGEEQYF TGTGCCAGCAGCTCCCCCGCGGGCGAGGAGCAGTACTTC NA TRBJ2-7 few TRBV7-3
CASSQQRHSYEQYF TGTGCCAGCAGCCAGCAGCGTCACTCCTACGAGCAGTACTTC NA TRBJ2-7 NA TRBV7-2
CASSLNTRNTDTQYF TGTGCCAGCAGCCTTAACACCAGGAACACAGATACGCAGTATTTT NA TRBJ2-3 NA TRBV7-3
CATSRDRGSSGYGYTF TGTGCCACCAGCAGAGATCGCGGTTCCTCGGGCTATGGCTACACCTTC NA TRBJ1-2 NA TRBV15
CASSHGGTEKLFF TGTGCCAGCTCACACGGCGGTACCGAAAAACTGTTTTTT NA TRBJ1-4 NA TRBV18
CASSQAGLADNEQFF TGCGCCAGCAGCCAAGCGGGGCTAGCGGACAATGAGCAGTTCTTC TRBD2 TRBJ2-1 NA TRBV4-1